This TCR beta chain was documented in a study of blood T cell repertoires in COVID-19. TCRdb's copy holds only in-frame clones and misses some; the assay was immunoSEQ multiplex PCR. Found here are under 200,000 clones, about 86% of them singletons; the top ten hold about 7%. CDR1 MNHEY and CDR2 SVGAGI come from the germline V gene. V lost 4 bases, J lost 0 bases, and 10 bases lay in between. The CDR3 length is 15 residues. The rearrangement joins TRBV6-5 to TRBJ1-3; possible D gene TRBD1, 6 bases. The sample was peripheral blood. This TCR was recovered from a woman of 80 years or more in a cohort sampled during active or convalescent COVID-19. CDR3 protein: CASSSWTVSGNTIYF. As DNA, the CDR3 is TGTGCCAGCAGTTCCTGGACAGTCTCTGGAAACACCATATATTTT.